This entry concerns a single T cell receptor beta chain. The method was immunoSEQ multiplex PCR; TCRdb's version includes in-frame clones alone and lacks a portion of them. The data show about 130,000 clones, roughly 88% seen once. This record belongs to a study of radiation and T cells in renal cell carcinoma. As to time point: baseline pretreatment blood. Treatment of the sample: 15 Gy SBRT to primary tumor, nephrectomy 4 weeks later. Blood was sampled at baseline, 2 weeks and 4 weeks after SBRT. J gave up 5 bases and V 5 bases, and 9 bases lay outside the gene matches. Germline V CDR1 and CDR2: LNHNV, YYDKDF (reference sequence). This CDR3 spans 15 amino acids.

The sample here was blood, taken from a patient whose treatment included radiotherapy and nephrectomy. This TCR was sampled from a woman aged 50 to 60 with renal cell carcinoma. The chain has TRBV15 and TRBJ2-7; 10 positions agree with TRBD2. The CDR3 spells CATSGLERGGHEQYF. The CDR3 DNA reads TGTGCCACCAGCGGCCTAGAGCGGGGGGGACACGAGCAGTACTTC. The full variable domain, its missing parts supplied by reference TRBV15 and TRBJ2-7, is DAMVIQNPRYQVTQFGKPVTLSCSQTLNHNVMYWYQQKSSQAPKLLFHYYDKDFNNEADTPDNFQSRRPNTSFCFLDIRSPGLGDTAMYLCATSGLERGGHEQYFGPGTRLTVT.